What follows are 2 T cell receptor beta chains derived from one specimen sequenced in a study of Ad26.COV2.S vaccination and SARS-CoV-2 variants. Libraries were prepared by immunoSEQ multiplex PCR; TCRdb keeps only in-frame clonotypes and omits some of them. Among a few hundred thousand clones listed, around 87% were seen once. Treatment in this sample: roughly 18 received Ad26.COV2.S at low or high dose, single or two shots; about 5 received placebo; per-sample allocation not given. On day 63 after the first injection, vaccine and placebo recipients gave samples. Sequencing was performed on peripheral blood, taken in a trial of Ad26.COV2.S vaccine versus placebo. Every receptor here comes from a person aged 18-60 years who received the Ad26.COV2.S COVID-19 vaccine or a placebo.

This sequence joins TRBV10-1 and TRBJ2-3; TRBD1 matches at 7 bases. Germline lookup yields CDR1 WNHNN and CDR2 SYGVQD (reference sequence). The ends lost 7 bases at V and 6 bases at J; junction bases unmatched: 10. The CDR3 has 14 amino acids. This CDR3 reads CASTPDRLGDTQYF. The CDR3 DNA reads TGCGCCAGCACCCCGGACAGGTTGGGGGATACGCAGTATTTT.

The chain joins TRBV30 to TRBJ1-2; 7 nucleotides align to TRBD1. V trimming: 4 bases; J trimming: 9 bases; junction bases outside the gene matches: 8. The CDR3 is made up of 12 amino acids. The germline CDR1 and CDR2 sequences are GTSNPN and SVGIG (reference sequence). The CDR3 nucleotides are TGTGCCTGGACCACGGGGACAGATAGCTACACCTTC. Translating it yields CAWTTGTDSYTF.